These 9 T cell receptor beta chains came from one sample sequenced in a study of CD8 T cells in ankylosing spondylitis. MiXCR, applied by TCRdb to the 5' RACE reads, yields one record per CDR3 protein. The table has around 230,000 distinct CDR3 sequences, roughly 8.2% seen once. The sequenced material came from blood, either unsorted or a sorted T cell fraction (not recorded which). These receptors all stem from a female donor with ankylosing spondylitis or in good health (not recorded which).

This clonotype was seen at least ten times. The gene calls are TRBV3-1 and TRBJ2-5; maybe TRBD2 (5 bases). The germline V and J ends were trimmed by 0 bases and 5 bases, with 10 bases remaining between them. CDR1 and CDR2 from the germline V gene are LGHDT and YNNKEL (reference sequence). This CDR3 has 14 amino acids. The CDR3 protein is CASSQDLAGETQYF. CDR3 bases: TGTGCCAGCAGCCAAGACCTAGCTGGGGAGACCCAGTACTTC.

The chain is built from TRBV15 and TRBJ2-4; D may match TRBD1 or TRBD2 (5 bases each). The CDR3 is made up of 8 amino acids. Germline V gene lookup returns CDR1 LNHNV and CDR2 YYDKDF (reference sequence). Here the CDR3 reads CEVLGEYF. The CDR3 coding sequence is TGTGAGGTCTTGGGGGAGTACTTC.

The rearrangement joins TRBV7-2 to TRBJ2-7; no clear D gene. CDR3 length equals 12 residues. Germline CDR1 reads SGHTA; CDR2 reads FQGNSA. Trimming cost V 6 bases and J 7 bases, with 13 bases left between them. The CDR3 loop reads CASSLPAREQYF. The CDR3 DNA sequence: TGTGCCAGCAGTTTGCCCGCCCGAGAGCAGTACTTC.

Only a few counts were recorded for this clonotype. The rearrangement links TRBV19 to TRBJ2-3; possible D gene TRBD2, 5 bases. From germline, CDR1 is LNHDA and CDR2 SQIVND (reference sequence). V dropped 5 bases and J dropped 3 bases, with 12 bases sitting between them. The CDR3 has 14 amino acids. CDR3 sequence (DNA): TGTGCCAGTAGTTTCGCCACGGGAACAGATACGCAGTATTTT. Its translation is CASSFATGTDTQYF.

This clonotype was seen at least ten times. The V call is TRBV29-1, the J call TRBJ2-3; the D gene could be TRBD1 or TRBD2 (5 bases each). CDR1 is SQVTM, CDR2 ANQGSEA, per germline. The V end was cut by 7 bases, the J end by 1 base, with 15 bases between. The CDR3 covers 14 residues. For the CDR3, the DNA is TGCAGCGCCGGGACCGTCCCTGGCACAGATACGCAGTATTTT. This gives the protein CSAGTVPGTDTQYF.

This clonotype occurred many times. The genes are TRBV7-2 and TRBJ1-2, with a possible D match to TRBD1 (6 bases). The V gene's germline CDR1 is SGHTA and CDR2 FQGNSA. V was pared by 5 bases and J by 12 bases, with 16 bases between. The CDR3 runs 12 residues. CDR3 sequence (DNA): TGTGCCAGCAGCCCCCTCGGGGGGCGAAACACCTTC. Its protein product is CASSPLGGRNTF. Supplemented by reference TRBV7-2 and TRBJ1-2, the full variable domain reads GAGVSQSPSNKVTEKGKDVELRCDPISGHTALYWYRQSLGQGLEFLIYFQGNSAPDKSGLPSDRFSAERTGGSVSTLTIQRTQQEDSAVYLCASSPLGGRNTFGSGTRLTVV.

The chain has TRBV6-5 and TRBJ2-1; perhaps TRBD2 as D (5 bases). This CDR3 spans 14 amino acids. Germline lookup yields CDR1 MNHEY and CDR2 SVGAGI. Trimming shortened V by 4 bases and J by 9 bases, and 16 bases separated the two germline ends. This CDR3 reads CASSSLVLKSEQFF. CDR3 DNA sequence: TGTGCCAGCAGTTCACTAGTTTTGAAGAGTGAGCAGTTCTTC.

This clonotype was recorded at least ten times. This sequence joins TRBV7-2 and TRBJ2-1; D ambiguous. V was shortened by 2 bases and J by 7 bases, with 15 bases between the two germline ends. Germline V CDR1 and CDR2: SGHTA, FQGNSA. The CDR3 covers 15 residues. The CDR3 region is CASSLKDEPFNEQFF. DNA of the CDR3: TGTGCCAGCAGCTTAAAAGACGAGCCATTTAATGAGCAGTTCTTC.

The rearrangement links TRBV7-9 to TRBJ2-7; D is unresolved. In germline, CDR1 is SEHNR, CDR2 FQNEAQ (reference sequence). The CDR3 consists of 14 residues. V lost 5 bases and J 0 bases, leaving 11 bases between the germline ends. The CDR3 region has the DNA TGTGCCAGCAGCCCCAGTGAGAGCTCCTACGAGCAGTACTTC. This encodes CASSPSESSYEQYF.